These T cell receptor beta chains were read from a single sample in a study of blood T cell repertoires in COVID-19. This table comes from immunoSEQ multiplex PCR, and its TCRdb copy is limited to in-frame clones, with some not included. Of over 150,000 clones listed, about 91% are singletons. Material: peripheral blood. These TCRs come from an older woman who had recovered from COVID-19. Both conserved end residues are trimmed from each CDR3.

CDR3aa: AWSIVRELF
j_gene: TRBJ2-2
v_gene: TRBV30

CDR3aa: SASILEQETQY
j_gene: TRBJ2-5
v_gene: TRBV20-1

CDR3aa: ASSVPERGAHQETQY
j_gene: TRBJ2-5
v_gene: TRBV9

CDR3aa: ASTQEGSEKLF
j_gene: TRBJ1-4
v_gene: TRBV19

CDR3aa: ASSQTGDYGYT
j_gene: TRBJ1-2
v_gene: TRBV5-1

CDR3aa: ASSPLAGACSQY
j_gene: TRBJ2-5
v_gene: TRBV7-9

CDR3aa: ASTGQGNYEQY
j_gene: TRBJ2-7
v_gene: TRBV6-5

CDR3aa: ASSQAGGAYGYT
j_gene: TRBJ1-2
v_gene: TRBV4-1

CDR3aa: ASSISPGGSSTDTQY
j_gene: TRBJ2-3
v_gene: TRBV19

CDR3aa: ASSQVTRDTEAF
j_gene: TRBJ1-1
v_gene: TRBV3-1/TRBV3-2

CDR3aa: ASSYGSYRVGSRHEQY
j_gene: TRBJ2-7
v_gene: TRBV6-2/TRBV6-3

CDR3aa: ASNGEGHEQF
j_gene: TRBJ2-1
v_gene: TRBV2

CDR3aa: ASSPLGTGSYEQY
j_gene: TRBJ2-7
v_gene: TRBV18

CDR3aa: ASSSRQGGTGELF
j_gene: TRBJ2-2
v_gene: TRBV7-3

CDR3aa: ASSYGGAGEKLF
j_gene: TRBJ1-4
v_gene: TRBV6-5

CDR3aa: ASSHDSYANTGELF
j_gene: TRBJ2-2
v_gene: TRBV5-4

CDR3aa: SVSFLAGGYEQY
j_gene: TRBJ2-7
v_gene: TRBV29-1

CDR3aa: ASSLGSGGPQF
j_gene: TRBJ2-1
v_gene: TRBV4-1

CDR3aa: ASSQAGFTGELF
j_gene: TRBJ2-2
v_gene: TRBV14

CDR3aa: ASSEDRANTIY
j_gene: TRBJ1-3
v_gene: TRBV6-1

CDR3aa: ATSKTSGDEQY
j_gene: TRBJ2-7
v_gene: TRBV24-1

CDR3aa: ASSTLTGRAF
j_gene: TRBJ1-1
v_gene: TRBV28

CDR3aa: ASSSTGQEWEKLF
j_gene: TRBJ1-4
v_gene: TRBV5-1

CDR3aa: ASSLPGQNNEKLF
j_gene: TRBJ1-4
v_gene: TRBV5-1

CDR3aa: ASSYLDRARGYT
j_gene: TRBJ1-2
v_gene: TRBV6-5

CDR3aa: ASITDRGRINTGELF
j_gene: TRBJ2-2
v_gene: TRBV10-1

CDR3aa: ASSANLASGTGPYEQY
j_gene: TRBJ2-7
v_gene: TRBV5-8

CDR3aa: ARSSNLRGQGYNSPLH
j_gene: TRBJ1-6
v_gene: TRBV5-3